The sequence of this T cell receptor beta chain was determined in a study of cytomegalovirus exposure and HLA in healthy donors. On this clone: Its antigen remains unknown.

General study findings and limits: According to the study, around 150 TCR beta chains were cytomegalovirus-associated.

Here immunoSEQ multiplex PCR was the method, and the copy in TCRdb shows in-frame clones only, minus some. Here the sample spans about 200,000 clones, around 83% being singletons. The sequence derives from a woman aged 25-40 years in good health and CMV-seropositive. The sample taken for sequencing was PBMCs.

The DNA for the CDR3 is TGCGCCAGCAGCTTGGGGCTAGCGGGAATAAACGAGCAGTACTTC. It translates to CASSLGLAGINEQYF. The genes are TRBV5-1 and TRBJ2-7, with 9 bases aligning to TRBD2. CDR3 length: 15 residues. Germline V gives CDR1 SGHRS, CDR2 YFSETQ. V dropped 0 bases and J dropped 5; count of bases not matched to a gene: 6.